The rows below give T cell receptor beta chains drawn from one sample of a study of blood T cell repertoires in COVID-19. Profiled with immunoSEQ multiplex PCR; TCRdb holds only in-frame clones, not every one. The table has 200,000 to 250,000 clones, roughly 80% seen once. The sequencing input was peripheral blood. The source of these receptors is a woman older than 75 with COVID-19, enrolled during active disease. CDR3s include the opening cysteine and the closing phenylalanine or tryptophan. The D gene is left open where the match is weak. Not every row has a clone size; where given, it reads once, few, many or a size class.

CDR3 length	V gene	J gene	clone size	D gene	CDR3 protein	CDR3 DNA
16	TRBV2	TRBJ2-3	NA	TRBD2	CASSEALAGGTDTQYF	TGTGCCAGCAGTGAGGCTTTAGCGGGGGGTACAGATACGCAGTATTTT
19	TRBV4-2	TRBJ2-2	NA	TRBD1	CASSPGTGGLWGDTGELFF	TGTGCCAGCAGCCCCGGGACAGGGGGGCTGTGGGGGGACACCGGGGAGCTGTTTTTT
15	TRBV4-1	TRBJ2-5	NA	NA	CASSQVGTFQETQYF	TGCGCCAGCAGCCAAGTCGGGACTTTCCAAGAGACCCAGTACTTC
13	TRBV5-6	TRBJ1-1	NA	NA	CASSLPSNTEAFF	TGTGCCAGCAGCCTCCCCTCGAACACTGAAGCTTTCTTT
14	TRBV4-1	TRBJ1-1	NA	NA	CASSLREGTTEAFF	TGCGCCAGCAGCCTAAGGGAGGGCACCACTGAAGCTTTCTTT
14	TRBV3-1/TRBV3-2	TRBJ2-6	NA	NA	CASRQNSGANVLTF	TGTGCCAGCAGACAGAACTCTGGGGCCAACGTCCTGACTTTC
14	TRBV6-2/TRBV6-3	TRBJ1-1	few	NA	CASSDDRTNTEAFF	TGTGCCAGCAGTGACGACAGGACTAACACTGAAGCTTTCTTT
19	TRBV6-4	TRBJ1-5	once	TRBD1	CASSASDRGRRSCNQPQHF	TGTGCCAGCAGTGCCTCCGACAGGGGGCGTCGATCTTGCAATCAGCCCCAGCATTTT
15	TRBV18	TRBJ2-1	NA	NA	CASSPSSAGYNEQFF	TGTGCCAGCTCACCCTCTAGCGCCGGCTACAATGAGCAGTTCTTC
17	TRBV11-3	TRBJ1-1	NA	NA	CASSLGGVTGRNTEAFF	TGTGCCAGCAGCTTAGGGGGGGTTACTGGTCGTAACACTGAAGCTTTCTTT
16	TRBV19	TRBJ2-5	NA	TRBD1	CASSTVGQGIQETQYF	TGTGCCAGTAGTACCGTGGGACAGGGGATACAAGAGACCCAGTACTTC
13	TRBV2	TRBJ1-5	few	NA	CASSAQGNQPQHF	TGTGCCAGCAGTGCACAGGGCAATCAGCCCCAGCATTTT
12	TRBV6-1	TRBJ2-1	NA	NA	CASSEPIREQFF	TGTGCCAGCAGTGAACCCATTCGGGAGCAGTTCTTC
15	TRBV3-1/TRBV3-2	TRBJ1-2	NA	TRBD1	CASSQDRTGGYGYTF	TGTGCCAGCAGCCAAGATCGGACAGGGGGCTATGGCTACACCTTC
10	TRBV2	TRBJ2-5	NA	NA	CASSRATQYF	TGTGCCAGCAGCAGGGCGACCCAGTACTTC
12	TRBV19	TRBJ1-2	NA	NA	CASRDFIYGYTF	TGTGCCAGCAGGGATTTTATCTATGGCTACACCTTC
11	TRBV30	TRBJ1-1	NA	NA	CAWSPQNEAFF	TGTGCCTGGAGTCCTCAGAACGAAGCTTTCTTT
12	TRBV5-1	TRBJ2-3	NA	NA	CASSSGTDTQYF	TGCGCCAGCAGCTCTGGCACAGATACGCAGTATTTT
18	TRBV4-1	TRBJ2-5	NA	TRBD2	CASSQTPSGGPLQETQYF	TGCGCCAGCAGCCAAACGCCTAGCGGGGGCCCACTCCAAGAGACCCAGTACTTC
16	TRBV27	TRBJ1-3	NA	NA	CASSFQFGISGNTIYF	TGTGCCAGCAGTTTCCAATTCGGGATCTCTGGAAACACCATATATTTT
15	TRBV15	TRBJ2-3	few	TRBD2	CATSSGGVGTDTQYF	TGTGCCACCAGCAGTGGGGGGGTAGGCACAGATACGCAGTATTTT
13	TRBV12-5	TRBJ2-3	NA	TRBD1	CASGLAQGDTQYF	TGTGCTAGTGGTTTGGCACAGGGGGATACGCAGTATTTT
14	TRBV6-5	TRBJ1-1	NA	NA	CASRWTAMNTEAFF	TGTGCCAGCAGGTGGACAGCAATGAACACTGAAGCTTTCTTT
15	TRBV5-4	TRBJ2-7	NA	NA	CASSSTDRSSYEQYF	TGTGCCAGCAGCTCGACCGACAGGAGCTCCTACGAGCAGTACTTC
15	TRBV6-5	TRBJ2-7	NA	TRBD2	CASRARASGAYEQYF	TGTGCCAGCAGGGCCCGAGCTAGCGGGGCTTACGAGCAGTACTTC
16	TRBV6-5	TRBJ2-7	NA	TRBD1	CASSYRAGTETYEQYF	TGTGCCAGCAGTTATCGTGCAGGGACAGAGACCTACGAGCAGTACTTC
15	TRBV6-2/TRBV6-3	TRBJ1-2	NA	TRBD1	CASSYGRQGLYGYTF	TGTGCCAGCAGTTACGGGCGACAGGGCCTCTATGGCTACACCTTC
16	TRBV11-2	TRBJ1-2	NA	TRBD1	CASSLNQPGQGYGYTF	TGTGCCAGCAGCCTGAACCAGCCGGGACAGGGCTATGGCTACACCTTC
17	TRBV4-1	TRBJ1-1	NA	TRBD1	CASSQKPGQGGFTEAFF	TGCGCCAGCAGCCAAAAACCGGGACAGGGAGGATTCACTGAAGCTTTCTTT
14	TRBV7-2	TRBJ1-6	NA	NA	CASSFSGGSSPLHF	TGTGCCAGCAGCTTCTCGGGGGGCTCCTCACCCCTCCACTTT
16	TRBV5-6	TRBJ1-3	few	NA	CASSLVGTHSGNTIYF	TGTGCCAGCAGCTTGGTTGGCACACACTCTGGAAACACCATATATTTT
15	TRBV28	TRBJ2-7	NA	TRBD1	CASSLVGTGYREQYF	TGTGCCAGCAGTTTAGTAGGGACAGGGTATCGCGAGCAGTACTTC
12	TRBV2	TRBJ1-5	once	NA	CASRRGPEPQHF	TGTGCCAGCAGGCGCGGCCCGGAGCCCCAGCATTTT
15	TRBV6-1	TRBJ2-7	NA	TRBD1	CASSEVGQGFHEQYF	TGTGCCAGCAGTGAAGTGGGACAGGGGTTTCACGAGCAGTACTTC
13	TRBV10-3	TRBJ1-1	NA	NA	CAIGHTGNTEAFF	TGTGCCATCGGGCATACAGGGAACACTGAAGCTTTCTTT
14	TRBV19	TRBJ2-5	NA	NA	CASRRQVDQETQYF	TGTGCCAGTAGAAGGCAGGTCGACCAAGAGACCCAGTACTTC
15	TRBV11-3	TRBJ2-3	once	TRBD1	CASSLAGTGSDTQYF	TGTGCCAGCAGCTTAGCGGGGACAGGGTCAGATACGCAGTATTTT
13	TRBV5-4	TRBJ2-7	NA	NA	CASSLGRAYEQYF	TGTGCCAGCAGCTTGGGCCGGGCCTACGAGCAGTACTTC
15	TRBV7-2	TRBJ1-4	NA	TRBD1	CASSSQDRGHEKLFF	TGTGCCAGCAGCTCCCAGGACAGGGGGCATGAAAAACTGTTTTTT
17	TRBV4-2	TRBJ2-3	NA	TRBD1	CASSPTIKGATTDTQYF	TGTGCCAGCAGCCCGACCATCAAGGGGGCAACAACAGATACGCAGTATTTT
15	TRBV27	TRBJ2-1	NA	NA	CASSRNSGSFNEQFF	TGTGCCAGCAGTCGAAATAGCGGTTCTTTCAATGAGCAGTTCTTC
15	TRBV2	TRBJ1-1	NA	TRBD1	CASSEFGQGITEAFF	TGTGCCAGCAGTGAATTCGGACAGGGAATAACTGAAGCTTTCTTT
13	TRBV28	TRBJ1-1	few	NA	CASSPPLRRGAFF	TGTGCCAGCAGTCCCCCCCTCCGGCGCGGAGCTTTCTTT
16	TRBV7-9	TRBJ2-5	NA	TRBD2	CASSLRTSGIQETQYF	TGTGCCAGCAGCCTGCGGACTAGCGGAATCCAAGAGACCCAGTACTTC
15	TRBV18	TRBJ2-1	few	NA	CASSPRNERNNEQFF	TGTGCCAGCTCACCAAGAAATGAGAGGAACAATGAGCAGTTCTTC
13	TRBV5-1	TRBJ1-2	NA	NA	CASSLDLYGGYTF	TGCGCCAGCAGCTTGGACCTTTATGGCGGCTACACCTTC
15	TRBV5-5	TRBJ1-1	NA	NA	CASSLLLRVVSEAFF	TGTGCCAGCAGCTTGCTCTTGAGGGTTGTGTCTGAAGCTTTCTTT
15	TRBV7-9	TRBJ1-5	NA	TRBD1	CASSLGQGVGQPQHF	TGTGCCAGCAGCTTAGGACAGGGAGTTGGACAGCCCCAGCATTTT
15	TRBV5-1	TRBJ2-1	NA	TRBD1	CASSSADRGINEQFF	TGCGCCAGCAGCTCCGCGGACAGGGGGATCAATGAGCAGTTCTTC
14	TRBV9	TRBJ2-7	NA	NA	CASSKGAREDQQYF	TGTGCCAGCAGCAAGGGAGCGAGGGAAGATCAGCAGTACTTC
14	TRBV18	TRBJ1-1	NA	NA	CASSLLDRNTEAFF	TGTGCCAGCTCACTCCTGGACAGGAACACTGAAGCTTTCTTT
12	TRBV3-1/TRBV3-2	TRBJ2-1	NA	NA	CASSHSSTEQFF	TGTGCCAGCAGCCACTCTAGCACAGAGCAGTTCTTC
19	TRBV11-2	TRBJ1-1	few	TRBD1	CASSFGDRVVPTSNTEAFF	TGTGCCAGCAGCTTCGGAGACAGGGTCGTCCCGACGTCGAACACTGAAGCTTTCTTT
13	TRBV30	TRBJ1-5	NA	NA	CAWSPQGNQPQHF	TGTGCCTGGAGTCCTCAGGGGAATCAGCCCCAGCATTTT
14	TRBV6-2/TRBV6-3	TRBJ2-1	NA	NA	CASSRDSTYNEQFF	TGTGCCAGCAGTCGGGACTCTACCTACAATGAGCAGTTCTTC
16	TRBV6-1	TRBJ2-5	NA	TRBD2	CASTEGLAGAGRTQYF	TGTGCCAGCACTGAAGGACTAGCGGGGGCGGGGAGGACCCAGTACTTC
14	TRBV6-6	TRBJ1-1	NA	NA	CASSYPSGDTEAFF	TGTGCCAGCAGTTACCCTTCAGGGGACACTGAAGCTTTCTTT
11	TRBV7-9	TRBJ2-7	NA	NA	CASSFMSEQYF	TGTGCCAGCAGCTTCATGAGCGAGCAGTACTTC